The rows below give T cell receptor beta chains drawn from one sample of a study of shared clonotypes between healthy human individuals. Here immunoSEQ multiplex PCR was the method, and the copy in TCRdb shows in-frame clones only, minus some. This sample has roughly 220,000 clones, with 60% to 70% found just once. The sample was memory CD4+ T cells sorted from blood. These receptor sequences come from a man younger than 45 in good health. Each CDR3 is given with its conserved first and last residue. The D gene is left open where the match is weak. Rows give clone size only sometimes, using once, few, many, or a class for an expanded clone.

D gene: TRBD2
V gene: TRBV7-9
clone size: NA
J gene: TRBJ2-1
CDR3 DNA: TGTGCCAGCAGCCCCCCGCTAGCGGGAGGTTTCAATGAGCAGTTCTTC
CDR3 protein: CASSPPLAGGFNEQFF

D gene: NA
V gene: TRBV7-8
clone size: NA
J gene: TRBJ1-5
CDR3 DNA: TGTGCCAGCAGCTTAGCGCGGGGAAAAGCGAATCAGCCCCAGCATTTT
CDR3 protein: CASSLARGKANQPQHF

D gene: NA
V gene: TRBV5-5
clone size: NA
J gene: TRBJ2-7
CDR3 DNA: TGTGCCAGCAGCTTGCAGCCCGTAACTTCCTACGAGCAGTACTTC
CDR3 protein: CASSLQPVTSYEQYF

D gene: NA
V gene: TRBV5-1
clone size: NA
J gene: TRBJ2-5
CDR3 DNA: TGCGCCAGCAGCTGGCCAGGACAGATTGGGCAAGAGACCCAGTACTTC
CDR3 protein: CASSWPGQIGQETQYF

D gene: NA
V gene: TRBV9
clone size: NA
J gene: TRBJ1-3
CDR3 DNA: TGTGCCAGCAGCGTAGTTGCTTCCTGGAGCTCTGGAAACACCATATATTTT
CDR3 protein: CASSVVASWSSGNTIYF

D gene: NA
V gene: TRBV7-2
clone size: NA
J gene: TRBJ2-1
CDR3 DNA: TGTGCCAGCAGCAAGGGGGCCGGGGGTGAGCAGTTCTTC
CDR3 protein: CASSKGAGGEQFF

D gene: NA
V gene: TRBV6-1
clone size: NA
J gene: TRBJ2-7
CDR3 DNA: TGTGCCAGCAGCTCGGGACTCCTCTCCTACGAGCAGTACTTC
CDR3 protein: CASSSGLLSYEQYF

D gene: NA
V gene: TRBV11-2
clone size: NA
J gene: TRBJ2-7
CDR3 DNA: TGTGCCAGCAGCAGAAGCGGAGTAAGCTCCTACGAGCAGTACTTC
CDR3 protein: CASSRSGVSSYEQYF

D gene: TRBD1
V gene: TRBV29-1
clone size: NA
J gene: TRBJ2-7
CDR3 DNA: TGCAGCTCCACAGGGACAGGGTACAACGAGCAGTACTTC
CDR3 protein: CSSTGTGYNEQYF

D gene: TRBD2
V gene: TRBV7-8
clone size: NA
J gene: TRBJ2-1
CDR3 DNA: TGTGCCAGCAGCTGGTTTGGACTAGCCAGCTCCTACAATGAGCAGTTCTTC
CDR3 protein: CASSWFGLASSYNEQFF

D gene: TRBD1
V gene: TRBV5-4
clone size: NA
J gene: TRBJ1-2
CDR3 DNA: TGTGCCAGCAGCAAGGGACAGGAGAGATGGGGCTACACCTTC
CDR3 protein: CASSKGQERWGYTF

D gene: NA
V gene: TRBV5-1
clone size: NA
J gene: TRBJ2-5
CDR3 DNA: TGCGCCAGCAGCTTGTTGGGAGGAGGAGCCCAAGAGACCCAGTACTTC
CDR3 protein: CASSLLGGGAQETQYF

D gene: TRBD2
V gene: TRBV5-1
clone size: NA
J gene: TRBJ2-2
CDR3 DNA: TGCGCCAGCAGCTTGCTCGCGGGAGGTGCTAACCGGGGCACCGGGGAGCTGTTTTTT
CDR3 protein: CASSLLAGGANRGTGELFF

D gene: NA
V gene: TRBV28
clone size: NA
J gene: TRBJ1-2
CDR3 DNA: TGTGCCAGCAGATTAGGGGGACCTGACTATGGCTACACCTTC
CDR3 protein: CASRLGGPDYGYTF

D gene: NA
V gene: TRBV18
clone size: once
J gene: TRBJ1-5
CDR3 DNA: TGTGCCAGCTCACCACAGGGGGGGAGAGGTCAGCCCCAGCATTTT
CDR3 protein: CASSPQGGRGQPQHF

D gene: NA
V gene: TRBV29-1
clone size: NA
J gene: TRBJ2-7
CDR3 DNA: TGCAGCGGAGGTGGGGGTGACGGGACCTACGAGCAGTACTTC
CDR3 protein: CSGGGGDGTYEQYF

D gene: TRBD1
V gene: TRBV27
clone size: NA
J gene: TRBJ1-5
CDR3 DNA: TGTGCCAGCAGCTGGACAGGGGGCAATCAGCCCCAGCATTTT
CDR3 protein: CASSWTGGNQPQHF

D gene: TRBD2
V gene: TRBV29-1
clone size: NA
J gene: TRBJ2-1
CDR3 DNA: TGCAGCGTAGCCCGACTAGCGGGGCCCTACAATGAGCAGTTCTTC
CDR3 protein: CSVARLAGPYNEQFF

D gene: TRBD1
V gene: TRBV5-5
clone size: NA
J gene: TRBJ1-2
CDR3 DNA: TGTGCCAGCAGGTTCACCGGGACAGACTATGGCTACACCTTC
CDR3 protein: CASRFTGTDYGYTF

D gene: NA
V gene: TRBV7-2
clone size: NA
J gene: TRBJ2-1
CDR3 DNA: TGTGCCAGCAGCTTAACAGGGAGTCGGAATCTTTACAATGAGCAGTTCTTC
CDR3 protein: CASSLTGSRNLYNEQFF

D gene: TRBD1
V gene: TRBV10-3
clone size: NA
J gene: TRBJ2-1
CDR3 DNA: TGTGCCATCTCGGGACAGGTAAACAATGAGCAGTTCTTC
CDR3 protein: CAISGQVNNEQFF

D gene: NA
V gene: TRBV6-4
clone size: few
J gene: TRBJ2-3
CDR3 DNA: TGTGCCAGCAGTGAAGAAGAGTTGTCAGATACGCAGTATTTT
CDR3 protein: CASSEEELSDTQYF

D gene: NA
V gene: TRBV9
clone size: NA
J gene: TRBJ1-1
CDR3 DNA: TGTGCCAGCAGCGGGGGTCATTTGGGGAACACTGAAGCTTTCTTT
CDR3 protein: CASSGGHLGNTEAFF

D gene: NA
V gene: TRBV18
clone size: once
J gene: TRBJ2-5
CDR3 DNA: TGTGCCAGCTCACCAAATTGGGGGGAGACCCAGTACTTC
CDR3 protein: CASSPNWGETQYF

D gene: NA
V gene: TRBV4-3
clone size: many
J gene: TRBJ1-5
CDR3 DNA: TGCGCCAGCAGCCAAGATCCCCTCAGACCGCAGCATTTT
CDR3 protein: CASSQDPLRPQHF

D gene: TRBD1
V gene: TRBV18
clone size: NA
J gene: TRBJ2-1
CDR3 DNA: TGTGCCAGCTCAAAATCTTTTCAGGGGGCTAATGAGCAGTTCTTC
CDR3 protein: CASSKSFQGANEQFF

D gene: NA
V gene: TRBV6-6
clone size: few
J gene: TRBJ2-1
CDR3 DNA: TGTGCCAGCAGGCGACAGGAACCGTTCTTC
CDR3 protein: CASRRQEPFF

D gene: TRBD1
V gene: TRBV18
clone size: NA
J gene: TRBJ2-5
CDR3 DNA: TGTGCCAGCTCAGAGTCACAGGGGGGCGGCGAGACCCAGTACTTC
CDR3 protein: CASSESQGGGETQYF

D gene: NA
V gene: TRBV2
clone size: many
J gene: TRBJ2-7
CDR3 DNA: TGTGCCAGCATGAGGTCGGGGGCCCTTTACGAGCAGTACTTC
CDR3 protein: CASMRSGALYEQYF

D gene: NA
V gene: TRBV19
clone size: NA
J gene: TRBJ2-2
CDR3 DNA: TGTGCCAGTAGCGTACTGCCGAACACCGGGGAGCTGTTTTTT
CDR3 protein: CASSVLPNTGELFF

D gene: NA
V gene: TRBV4-1
clone size: few
J gene: TRBJ2-4
CDR3 DNA: TGCGCCAGCAGCCAAGATCTCCCGGGGTGGGTTTCGGCCAAAAACATTCAGTACTTC
CDR3 protein: CASSQDLPGWVSAKNIQYF

D gene: TRBD2
V gene: TRBV28
clone size: NA
J gene: TRBJ2-1
CDR3 DNA: TGTGCCAGCAGTCCGCCCGGGGCGGGAGGGCCGAATATCCTCTTC
CDR3 protein: CASSPPGAGGPNILF

D gene: NA
V gene: TRBV5-4
clone size: few
J gene: TRBJ2-2
CDR3 DNA: TGTGCCAGCAGCTTGGATGGGGGGCGTTCGATGACCGGGGAGCTGTTTTTT
CDR3 protein: CASSLDGGRSMTGELFF

D gene: TRBD1
V gene: TRBV5-4
clone size: NA
J gene: TRBJ2-6
CDR3 DNA: TGTGCCAGCAGCCCCGGACAGGGGATGAATGGGGCCAACGTCCTGACTTTC
CDR3 protein: CASSPGQGMNGANVLTF

D gene: TRBD2
V gene: TRBV5-4
clone size: NA
J gene: TRBJ2-1
CDR3 DNA: TGTGCCAGCAGCTTCGGGACTAGCGGCTACAATGAGCAGTTCTTC
CDR3 protein: CASSFGTSGYNEQFF

D gene: NA
V gene: TRBV5-4
clone size: NA
J gene: TRBJ1-2
CDR3 DNA: TGTGCCAGCAGCCCGCCACAAGTCGGGGGAGGCTACACCTTC
CDR3 protein: CASSPPQVGGGYTF

D gene: NA
V gene: TRBV15
clone size: few
J gene: TRBJ1-2
CDR3 DNA: TGTGCCACCAGCAGAGATCGAGACAGTATCTATGGCTACACCTTC
CDR3 protein: CATSRDRDSIYGYTF

D gene: NA
V gene: TRBV10-3
clone size: NA
J gene: TRBJ2-7
CDR3 DNA: TGTGCCATCAGTGCCGGGACGTCGCAGGGCGAGCAGTACTTC
CDR3 protein: CAISAGTSQGEQYF

D gene: NA
V gene: TRBV19
clone size: few
J gene: TRBJ2-5
CDR3 DNA: TGTGCCAGTAGTCTCGCGGAGACCCAGTACTTC
CDR3 protein: CASSLAETQYF

D gene: TRBD2
V gene: TRBV4-1
clone size: many
J gene: TRBJ2-7
CDR3 DNA: TGCGCCAGCAGCCAAGACGGGCTAGCGGGAGGCGAGCAGTACTTC
CDR3 protein: CASSQDGLAGGEQYF

D gene: TRBD1
V gene: TRBV15
clone size: NA
J gene: TRBJ1-4
CDR3 DNA: TGTGCCACCAGCAGAGACCCGGGACAGGGAAATGAAAAACTGTTTTTT
CDR3 protein: CATSRDPGQGNEKLFF

D gene: NA
V gene: TRBV27
clone size: few
J gene: TRBJ2-1
CDR3 DNA: TGTGCCAGCGGACCATGGGGGGATCGGAGCAATGAGCAGTTCTTC
CDR3 protein: CASGPWGDRSNEQFF

D gene: NA
V gene: TRBV4-3
clone size: NA
J gene: TRBJ2-1
CDR3 DNA: TGCGCCAGCAGCCCGACAGGCGGAATGAGTGAGCAGTTCTTC
CDR3 protein: CASSPTGGMSEQFF

D gene: NA
V gene: TRBV11-2
clone size: NA
J gene: TRBJ2-1
CDR3 DNA: TGTGCCAGCAGCTTAGGCGACTGGGGTGAGCAGTTCTTC
CDR3 protein: CASSLGDWGEQFF

D gene: TRBD2
V gene: TRBV4-2
clone size: NA
J gene: TRBJ2-5
CDR3 DNA: TGTGCCAGCAGCCAAGACTCGACTAGCGGGAGGGCCTGGGAGACCCAGTACTTC
CDR3 protein: CASSQDSTSGRAWETQYF

D gene: NA
V gene: TRBV5-1
clone size: NA
J gene: TRBJ2-3
CDR3 DNA: TGCGCCAGCAGACTAGCAGCTAGCACAGATACGCAGTATTTT
CDR3 protein: CASRLAASTDTQYF

D gene: TRBD2
V gene: TRBV27
clone size: NA
J gene: TRBJ2-1
CDR3 DNA: TGTGCCAGCAGTCGGCGTGGGAGCGGGAGGATTCGGAATGAGCAGTTCTTC
CDR3 protein: CASSRRGSGRIRNEQFF

D gene: TRBD1
V gene: TRBV27
clone size: few
J gene: TRBJ1-5
CDR3 DNA: TGTGCCAGCAGTGCCGTGACAGGGTCCCTAGAGCCCCAGCATTTT
CDR3 protein: CASSAVTGSLEPQHF

D gene: TRBD1
V gene: TRBV19
clone size: NA
J gene: TRBJ2-1
CDR3 DNA: TGTGCCAGTAGAACCGGGACAGGGCGTAACAATGAGCAGTTCTTC
CDR3 protein: CASRTGTGRNNEQFF

D gene: TRBD1
V gene: TRBV18
clone size: NA
J gene: TRBJ2-2
CDR3 DNA: TGTGCCAGCTCATCGGGACAGGGGCGCACCGGGGAGCTGTTTTTT
CDR3 protein: CASSSGQGRTGELFF

D gene: NA
V gene: TRBV29-1
clone size: NA
J gene: TRBJ2-1
CDR3 DNA: TGCAGCGGGGCGGTGGGGGAGCAGTTCTTC
CDR3 protein: CSGAVGEQFF

D gene: TRBD1
V gene: TRBV5-6
clone size: few
J gene: TRBJ2-7
CDR3 DNA: TGTGCCAGCAGCGCCCTGGGGCAGGGGGCAACGTACGAGCAGTACTTC
CDR3 protein: CASSALGQGATYEQYF

D gene: NA
V gene: TRBV7-9
clone size: NA
J gene: TRBJ2-1
CDR3 DNA: TGTGCCAGCAGCTTAACGGATGAGCAGTTCTTC
CDR3 protein: CASSLTDEQFF

D gene: NA
V gene: TRBV15
clone size: NA
J gene: TRBJ1-2
CDR3 DNA: TGTGCCACCAGCGGTCGACACAGCAACTATGGCTACACCTTC
CDR3 protein: CATSGRHSNYGYTF

D gene: TRBD1
V gene: TRBV19
clone size: NA
J gene: TRBJ2-3
CDR3 DNA: TGTGCCAGTAGTGCTCCGGGACAGGGTGGTTCGGTAACGCAGTATTTT
CDR3 protein: CASSAPGQGGSVTQYF

D gene: TRBD1
V gene: TRBV28
clone size: NA
J gene: TRBJ2-3
CDR3 DNA: TGTGCCAGCAGCTCCACAGGGGTGGGCACAGATACGCAGTATTTT
CDR3 protein: CASSSTGVGTDTQYF

D gene: TRBD1
V gene: TRBV15
clone size: NA
J gene: TRBJ1-3
CDR3 DNA: TGTGCCACCAGCAGCTCCCGGGGACAGCTCTCTGGAAACACCATATATTTT
CDR3 protein: CATSSSRGQLSGNTIYF

D gene: TRBD1
V gene: TRBV5-5
clone size: NA
J gene: TRBJ2-5
CDR3 DNA: TGTGCCAGCAGCATAAACAGGGGTGGAGAGACCCAGTACTTC
CDR3 protein: CASSINRGGETQYF

D gene: TRBD1
V gene: TRBV11-2
clone size: once
J gene: TRBJ1-1
CDR3 DNA: TGTGCCAGCAGCGTACAGGGGACAACTGAAGCTTTCTTT
CDR3 protein: CASSVQGTTEAFF